Listed here are 9 T cell receptor beta chains from one sample, sequenced in a study of blood T cell repertoires in COVID-19. The method was immunoSEQ multiplex PCR; TCRdb's version includes in-frame clones alone and lacks a portion of them. The table has approximately 270,000 clones, roughly 88% seen once. The source material was peripheral blood. The receptor set was obtained from a human donor with COVID-19, enrolled during active disease. The donor label of this sample is uncertain.

This chain links TRBV7-2 with TRBJ2-1; 7 bases agree with TRBD2. The germline V gene has CDR1 SGHTA and CDR2 FQGNSA. V was pared by 1 base and J by 3 bases, with 3 bases of the junction left unmatched. CDR3 length: 15 amino acids. The CDR3 region is CASSLEAGLYNEQFF. CDR3 DNA sequence: TGTGCCAGCAGCTTAGAAGCGGGGCTCTACAATGAGCAGTTCTTC.

J is TRBJ1-1 and V is TRBV27; D gene unclear. Germline V gene sequence: CDR1 MNHEY, CDR2 SMNVEV (reference sequence). This CDR3 is 14 amino acids long. V lost 3 bases and J 0 bases, leaving 8 bases between the germline ends. As DNA, the CDR3 is TGTGCCAGCAGTTTGACACGGATGAACACTGAAGCTTTCTTT. Translation: CASSLTRMNTEAFF.

The gene calls are TRBV11-3 and TRBJ2-2; 7 positions agree with TRBD1. Trimming removed 1 base from V and 0 bases from J; junction bases left unmatched: 2. This CDR3 is built from 16 residues. Germline lookup yields CDR1 SGHNT and CDR2 YENEEA. Here the CDR3 DNA reads TGTGCCAGCAGCTTAGCGGGACAGACGAACACCGGGGAGCTGTTTTTT. This encodes CASSLAGQTNTGELFF. Complete variable domain (other parts from reference TRBV11-3 and TRBJ2-2): EAGVVQSPRYKIIEKKQPVAFWCNPISGHNTLYWYLQNLGQGPELLIRYENEEAVDDSQLPKDRFSAERLKGVDSTLKIQPAELGDSAVYLCASSLAGQTNTGELFFGEGSRLTVL.

CDR3 protein: CASSQQTGRSLSTEAFF. In nucleotides, the CDR3 is TGCGCCAGCAGCCAACAGACAGGGAGATCCCTCAGCACTGAAGCTTTCTTT. The V gene is TRBV5-1, the J gene TRBJ1-1; 7 nucleotides align to TRBD1. Per germline, CDR1 SGHRS and CDR2 YFSETQ. V was pared by 4 bases and J by 4 bases, with 16 bases of the junction left unmatched. This CDR3 comprises 17 residues.

The chain recombines TRBV27 with TRBJ2-3, with 10 bases fitting TRBD1. The CDR3 runs 15 residues. CDR1 and CDR2 from the germline V gene are MNHEY and SMNVEV (reference sequence). The V and J ends lost 10 bases and 4 bases, in that order; junction bases with no gene match: 11. CDR3 DNA: TGTGCCACCTCCCCGCTAGGGACAGGGGCAGATACGCAGTATTTT. Translated: CATSPLGTGADTQYF.

This sequence joins TRBV6-1 and TRBJ1-5; weak D call: TRBD1 (5 bases). Germline CDR1 and CDR2: MNHNS and SASEGT. CDR3 size: 15 residues. V was shortened by 2 bases and J by 4 bases, with 12 bases between the two germline ends. The CDR3 nucleotides are TGTGCCAGCAGTGAACGGGGGACGGGAAATCAGCCCCAGCATTTT. Amino acid sequence: CASSERGTGNQPQHF.

This chain links TRBV19 with TRBJ1-1, with D perhaps TRBD1 (6 bases). This CDR3 has 15 residues. In germline, CDR1 is LNHDA, CDR2 SQIVND (reference sequence). The V end was cut by 7 bases, the J end by 3 bases, with 18 bases between. CDR3 nucleotides: TGTGCCAGTACCGACCGCGGGGGCCTAGACACTGAAGCTTTCTTT. Protein: CASTDRGGLDTEAFF.

V is TRBV19 and J is TRBJ1-2; D gene ambiguous. The germline V gene encodes CDR1 LNHDA and CDR2 SQIVND (reference sequence). V lost 5 bases to trimming and J lost 5 bases, with 9 bases between them. This CDR3 is 12 amino acids long. CDR3 region: CASSVAAYGYTF. In DNA form, the CDR3 reads TGTGCCAGTAGTGTGGCAGCGTATGGCTACACCTTC.

DNA for the CDR3: TGTGCCAGCAGCTCTCCCGCTGCAGGGGACCCCCGAATCCGGTTATATGGCTACACCTTC. Its protein product is CASSSPAAGDPRIRLYGYTF. The chain couples TRBV13 to TRBJ1-2, with D maybe TRBD1 (6 bases). V was pared by 4 bases and J by 5 bases, with 32 bases between. Germline loops: CDR1 PRHDT, CDR2 FYEKMQ (reference sequence). This CDR3 has 20 residues.